Listed here are 28 T cell receptor beta chains from one sample, sequenced in a study of T cell repertoires in cytomegalovirus infection. Each CDR3 protein is one row after TCRdb ran MiXCR on the reads. The sample carries 350,000 to 400,000 distinct CDR3 sequences, 34% recorded once. Antigens of these TCRs are unknown. Sequenced material: cultured PBMCs, taken from culture after CMV antigen stimulation. The receptors here all came from a human donor in good health (CMV status not recorded). Some clones in this sample may be carry-over from other donors' samples.

At least ten counts were recorded for this clonotype. This rearrangement joins TRBV7-2 to TRBJ2-1; TRBD2 matches 7 bases. Germline V CDR1 and CDR2: SGHTA, FQGNSA. This CDR3 region has 16 residues. V shed 1 base and J 0 bases; nucleotides not matched to a gene: 3. DNA for the CDR3: TGTGCCAGCAGCTTAGTTGGCGGGAGCTCCTACAATGAGCAGTTCTTC. Encoded protein: CASSLVGGSSYNEQFF.

This clonotype was seen a few times. This chain connects TRBV28 to TRBJ1-5; TRBD1 matches 8 bases. This CDR3 has 15 amino acids. Germline lookup yields CDR1 MDHEN and CDR2 SYDVKM. The V and J ends lost 4 bases and 4 bases, in that order; junction bases with no gene match: 6. The CDR3 nucleotides read TGTGCCAGCAGTTCATCCGACAGGGGAAATCAGCCCCAGCATTTT. Residues: CASSSSDRGNQPQHF.

The chain is built from TRBV7-3 and TRBJ1-1; D is ambiguous. V was cut by 5 bases and J by 0 bases, with 10 bases left in between. The CDR3 extends over 14 amino acids. Looked up from germline, CDR1 is SGHTA and CDR2 is FQGTGA. CDR3 in amino acids: CASSRSAVNTEAFF. CDR3 nucleotides: TGTGCCAGCAGCAGGAGCGCGGTGAACACTGAAGCTTTCTTT.

This clonotype is medium-sized (0.01 to 0.1%). The genes are TRBV7-2 and TRBJ1-5, with 7 bases fitting TRBD1. The CDR3 runs to 18 residues. Germline V CDR1 and CDR2: SGHTA, FQGNSA. V lost 3 bases and J lost 0; bases outside the gene matches: 11. Written as DNA, the CDR3 is TGTGCCAGCAGCTTGGGGCCTCCGGGACAGTATAGCAATCAGCCCCAGCATTTT. Translated: CASSLGPPGQYSNQPQHF.

The chain employs TRBV11-3 and TRBJ2-1; D possibly matches TRBD1 or TRBD2 (5 bases each). V was trimmed by 2 bases and J by 6 bases, leaving 14 bases between them. The CDR3 runs 15 residues. Germline CDR1 SGHNT, CDR2 YENEEA. For the CDR3, the DNA is TGTGCCAGCAGCTTAAGACCCTCAGGGAGCAATGAGCAGTTCTTC. This codes for CASSLRPSGSNEQFF.

The V and J genes are TRBV6-1 and TRBJ2-3, with TRBD2 matching 7 bases. The length of the CDR3 is 15 residues. The germline V gene encodes CDR1 MNHNS and CDR2 SASEGT. J was trimmed by 0 bases and V by 8 bases; bases with no gene match: 8. CDR3 in amino acids: CASGGVTTSTDTQYF. CDR3 DNA sequence: TGTGCCAGCGGGGGGGTGACTACGAGCACAGATACGCAGTATTTT.

This chain uses TRBV29-1 with TRBJ2-1; D ambiguous. The V gene lost 8 bases and the J gene lost 4 bases, with 15 bases spanning the gap. Germline CDR1 is SQVTM and CDR2 is ANQGSEA. This CDR3 contains 13 residues. In DNA form, the CDR3 reads TGCAGCTTCGGCAGGATAAGATACAATGAGCAGTTCTTC. It yields the protein CSFGRIRYNEQFF.

This clonotype was counted a few times. The chain couples TRBV10-3 to TRBJ2-5, with unresolved D. Per germline, CDR1 ENHRY and CDR2 SYGVKD. This CDR3 is 12 amino acids long. V lost 2 bases and J lost 5, with 6 bases in between. CDR3 in amino acids: CAISEMGETQYF. In DNA, the CDR3 is TGTGCCATCAGTGAGATGGGGGAGACCCAGTACTTC.

This clonotype has only a few counts. The chain recombines TRBV20-1 with TRBJ2-3; no clear D gene. This CDR3 region has 14 residues. Deletions cut 3 bases from V and 2 bases from J, with 12 bases between. Germline V gives CDR1 DFQATT, CDR2 SNEGSKA (reference sequence). DNA of the CDR3: TGCAGTGCTAGGAACCGAGATTACACAGATACGCAGTATTTT. Protein sequence: CSARNRDYTDTQYF.

This clonotype has only a few counts. The chain carries TRBV7-9 and TRBJ1-2; D gene uncertain. The germline V and J ends were trimmed by 6 bases and 4 bases, with 12 bases remaining between them. CDR1 SEHNR and CDR2 FQNEAQ come from the germline V gene (reference sequence). The CDR3 contains 13 residues. CDR3: CASSPFGGYGYTF. CDR3 nucleotides: TGTGCCAGCAGTCCCTTCGGCGGCTATGGCTACACCTTC.

The chain is built from TRBV11-2 and TRBJ2-2; no clear D. The CDR3 has 13 amino acids. V lost 3 bases to trimming and J lost 4 bases, with 6 bases between them. Looked up from germline, CDR1 is SGHAT and CDR2 is FQNNGV. CDR3 coding DNA: TGTGCCAGCAGCTTTGGCCGCACCGGGGAGCTGTTTTTT. Its translation is CASSFGRTGELFF.

This clonotype was observed many times. This chain links TRBV7-2 with TRBJ2-7, with 7 nucleotides matching TRBD1. The CDR3 is made up of 13 amino acids. V shed 6 bases, J shed 1 base, and the junction held 3 bases outside the gene matches. The germline V gene encodes CDR1 SGHTA and CDR2 FQGNSA. This chain's CDR3 is CASRGTDSYEQYF. The CDR3 region has the DNA TGTGCCAGCAGGGGGACAGATTCCTACGAGCAGTACTTC.

The CDR3 loop reads CASSKQMPRRVDSTDTQYF. The CDR3 coding sequence is TGCGCCAGCAGCAAGCAAATGCCGCGCAGGGTGGATTCCACAGATACGCAGTATTTT. The chain uses TRBV5-1 and TRBJ2-3; a weak D match, TRBD1 (5 bases). This CDR3 spans 19 amino acids. V dropped 4 bases and J dropped 2 bases, with 26 bases sitting between them. Germline CDR1 SGHRS, CDR2 YFSETQ. The complete variable domain, with remaining parts taken from reference TRBV5-1 and TRBJ2-3, reads KAGVTQTPRYLIKTRGQQVTLSCSPISGHRSVSWYQQTPGQGLQFLFEYFSETQRNKGNFPGRFSGRQFSNSRSEMNVSTLELGDSALYLCASSKQMPRRVDSTDTQYFGPGTRLTVL.

This rearrangement joins TRBV12-3 or TRBV12-4 to TRBJ2-1, with 12 bases lining up with TRBD2. This CDR3 is built from 17 residues. With V trimmed by 4 bases and J by 5 bases, 9 bases remained unmatched. CDR3: CASSSLLTSGRNNEQFF. The CDR3 region has the DNA TGTGCCAGCAGTTCACTTCTCACTAGCGGGAGGAACAATGAGCAGTTCTTC.

This clonotype has only a few counts. The chain couples TRBV7-9 to TRBJ1-5; 8 nucleotides match TRBD1. CDR3 length equals 17 residues. CDR1 is SEHNR, CDR2 FQNEAQ, per germline (reference sequence). V gave up 1 base and J gave up 0 bases; unmatched junction bases: 5. CDR3 sequence: CASSLGGGTGSNQPQHF. The CDR3 DNA is TGTGCCAGCAGCTTAGGAGGGGGGACAGGTAGCAATCAGCCCCAGCATTTT.

This clonotype was observed a handful of times. This rearrangement joins TRBV7-2 to TRBJ2-3; 7 bases are a match to TRBD2. Germline values: CDR1 SGHTA, CDR2 FQGNSA. With V trimmed by 5 bases and J by 12 bases, 8 bases remained unmatched. This CDR3 contains 12 residues. The CDR3 nucleotides read TGTGCCAGCAGCCAGCAGACTAGCCCCCAGTATTTT. This translates into CASSQQTSPQYF. Combining the CDR3 with reference TRBV7-2 and TRBJ2-3 gives the whole variable domain GAGVSQSPSNKVTEKGKDVELRCDPISGHTALYWYRQSLGQGLEFLIYFQGNSAPDKSGLPSDRFSAERTGGSVSTLTIQRTQQEDSAVYLCASSQQTSPQYFGPGTRLTVL.

This clonotype was observed a handful of times. The chain is built from TRBV4-3 and TRBJ1-1; D is uncertain. CDR3 size: 14 residues. Germline V gene sequence: CDR1 LGHNA, CDR2 YSLEER. V shed 0 bases and J shed 3 bases, with 8 bases lying between them. CDR3 coding DNA: TGCGCCAGCAGCCAAGATCCGGCTTACACTGAAGCTTTCTTT. This codes for CASSQDPAYTEAFF.

The sample holds many counts of this clonotype. This chain links TRBV7-2 with TRBJ2-4; D ambiguous. Germline CDR1 is SGHTA and CDR2 is FQGNSA. V lost 4 bases and J lost 9, with 13 bases in between. The CDR3 covers 13 residues. The CDR3 nucleotides are TGTGCCAGCAGCTACCAGAGGAGTCCCATTCAGTACTTC. Translated: CASSYQRSPIQYF.

There are many counts of this clonotype. This chain connects TRBV7-2 to TRBJ2-1, with 13 bases matching TRBD2. J gave up 3 bases and V 4 bases, and 6 bases lay outside the gene matches. The CDR3 spans 17 residues. CDR1 and CDR2 (germline): SGHTA, FQGNSA. CDR3 nucleotides: TGTGCCAGCAGCTCCCCGACTAGCGGGAGGAGCTACAATGAGCAGTTCTTC. It codes for CASSSPTSGRSYNEQFF.

This chain links TRBV4-3 with TRBJ1-4, with D hard to call. Germline CDR1 reads LGHNA; CDR2 reads YSLEER. V was clipped by 2 bases and J by 8 bases, with 9 bases between them. The CDR3 runs 13 residues. The CDR3 loop reads CASSQIFTEKLFF. CDR3 nucleotide sequence: TGCGCCAGCAGCCAAATTTTTACGGAAAAACTGTTTTTT.

This clonotype was recorded a few times. The chain's CDR3 is CASSPSQGTQYF. The CDR3 DNA is TGTGCCAGCAGCCCCTCCCAGGGTACGCAGTATTTT. The chain links TRBV12-3 or TRBV12-4 to TRBJ2-3; possibly TRBD1 for D (5 bases). The CDR3 is made up of 12 amino acids. Trimming stripped 6 bases from V and 8 bases from J, with 12 bases between.

This clonotype occurred many times. V is TRBV7-2 and J is TRBJ2-7, with 10 bases matching TRBD1. The CDR3 spans 15 residues. From germline, CDR1 is SGHTA and CDR2 FQGNSA. V lost 5 bases and J lost 6; bases outside the gene matches: 10. The CDR3 DNA follows: TGTGCCAGCAGCCCACTCGGGACAGGGGCGTCCGAGCAGTACTTC. Protein sequence: CASSPLGTGASEQYF.

The genes are TRBV28 and TRBJ2-5; 12 bases align to TRBD2. Per germline, CDR1 MDHEN and CDR2 SYDVKM. The CDR3 covers 16 residues. V dropped 5 bases and J dropped 4; count of bases not matched to a gene: 8. The CDR3 nucleotides are TGTGCCAGCAGTACCCTAGCGGGAGGGCCTGGAGAGACCCAGTACTTC. Protein: CASSTLAGGPGETQYF.

This clonotype has a count of ten or more. V and J are TRBV7-6 and TRBJ1-3; maybe TRBD1 (6 bases). The CDR3 has 14 amino acids. Germline V gives CDR1 SGHVS, CDR2 FNYEAQ. V was shortened by 5 bases and J by 0 bases, with 8 bases between the two germline ends. The CDR3 coding sequence is TGTGCCAGCAGCAGACAGGTCTCTGGAAACACCATATATTTT. This sequence encodes CASSRQVSGNTIYF.

The V call is TRBV12-3 or TRBV12-4, the J call TRBJ1-3; a possible D gene is TRBD1 (5 bases). This CDR3 comprises 20 residues. The ends were cut back, 7 bases at V and 1 base at J, with 29 bases in the middle. This CDR3 is CASTPIWGQQALISGNTIYF. The CDR3 nucleotides are TGTGCCAGCACCCCGATTTGGGGCCAACAGGCCCTTATATCTGGAAACACCATATATTTT.

This clonotype has more than one count but fewer than ten. The chain is built from TRBV2 and TRBJ2-1; TRBD2 aligns across 15 bases. The CDR3 contains 14 residues. J lost 9 bases, V lost 9 bases, and 6 bases had no gene match. Per germline, CDR1 SNHLY and CDR2 FYNNEI. The CDR3 here is CASTGLAGGSEQFF. The DNA for the CDR3 is TGTGCCAGTACTGGACTAGCGGGAGGGAGTGAGCAGTTCTTC.

This clonotype was observed a few times. The V gene is TRBV20-1, the J gene TRBJ2-5; D could derive from TRBD1 or TRBD2 (5 bases each). Trimming took 5 bases from V and 5 from J, leaving 21 bases between them. Germline V lookup: CDR1 DFQATT, CDR2 SNEGSKA (reference sequence). There are 15 residues in the CDR3. CDR3 protein: CSAGERLRGWETQYF. CDR3 nucleotides: TGCAGTGCTGGGGAGAGGTTGAGGGGATGGGAGACCCAGTACTTC.

This chain links TRBV9 with TRBJ2-1; TRBD1 might be the D (5 bases). The CDR3 extends over 15 amino acids. The germline V gene encodes CDR1 SGDLS and CDR2 YYNGEE. V was trimmed by 4 bases and J by 0 bases, leaving 11 bases between them. CDR3 region: CASSIDSYSYNEQFF. The DNA of the CDR3 is TGTGCCAGCAGCATTGACAGCTACTCCTACAATGAGCAGTTCTTC.